The TCR beta chain under discussion was sequenced for a study of blood T cells in healthy people across ages. Study-wide results and caveats: Naive CD4+ cell counts and diversity both ran higher in long-lived than in aged donors. Diversity of TCR beta correlated strongly with naive T cell percentage.

Points on this clonotype: Its antigen is unknown.

Each donor gave ten milliliters of peripheral blood. Germline CDR1 MNHNY, CDR2 SVGAGI (reference sequence). The CDR3 spans 15 residues. V was clipped by 5 bases and J by 4 bases; unmatched bases: 5. Then a second PCR, running roughly 7 to 11 cycles, was carried out with a sample-barcoded 5' primer and a J-beta primer mix. There were at least 3 million CDR3-containing paired-end reads obtained from each sample. TCRdb used MiXCR to reprocess the 5' RACE reads, holding one entry per CDR3 protein. The table records about 970,000 distinct CDR3 sequences, around 54% of them present only once. The genes are TRBV6-6 and TRBJ2-6; 7 positions match TRBD1. Sequenced: blood. The sequence derives from a woman aged 55-69 years in good health. The CDR3 DNA sequence: TGTGCCAGCAGTGCGGACAGGTCGGGGGCCAACGTCCTGACTTTC. It yields the protein CASSADRSGANVLTF.